A selection of T cell receptor beta chains follows, all from one sample in a study of OX40 agonist ivuxolimab in advanced cancers. Method: immunoSEQ multiplex PCR; TCRdb's copy keeps in-frame clones and lacks some. The table has some 62,000 clones, roughly 90% seen once. This sample comprised CD4+ or CD8+ T cells sorted from blood, obtained in a trial of the OX40 agonist ivuxolimab. All receptors come from an adult with an advanced solid tumor such as melanoma, head and neck, liver or kidney cancer. Each CDR3 is given with its conserved first and last residue. The order of the fields is V gene, J gene, CDR3 protein.

v_call: TRBV29-1
j_call: TRBJ2-1
cdr3_aa: CSVLPGNIINEQFF

v_call: TRBV11-3
j_call: TRBJ2-1
cdr3_aa: CASSLQGNEQFF

v_call: TRBV5-1
j_call: TRBJ2-3
cdr3_aa: CASRSLEDFISTDTQYF

v_call: TRBV9
j_call: TRBJ1-2
cdr3_aa: CASSGEGHSYGYTF

v_call: TRBV6-1
j_call: TRBJ2-1
cdr3_aa: CASSEAVTEQFF

v_call: TRBV6-5
j_call: TRBJ2-7
cdr3_aa: CASRPQGNEQYF

v_call: TRBV10-1
j_call: TRBJ2-1
cdr3_aa: CASSVRQGVNEQFF

v_call: TRBV2
j_call: TRBJ2-1
cdr3_aa: CASNLVPYNEQFF

v_call: TRBV29-1
j_call: TRBJ1-1
cdr3_aa: CSVENRAQGIATEAFF

v_call: TRBV6-1
j_call: TRBJ2-2
cdr3_aa: CASRRDRNTGELFF